Each of the 14 T cell receptor beta chains below was sequenced from the same sample in a study of T cell changes during pregnancy in multiple sclerosis. Sequenced by immunoSEQ multiplex PCR; TCRdb stores in-frame clones only, minus some. This table holds roughly 67,000 clones, roughly nine tenths found once. The material was peripheral blood, obtained in the second trimester of pregnancy. The origin of the receptors is a female donor with multiple sclerosis, enrolled in a pregnancy study.

The CDR3 protein is CASSPKRGSAEAFF. In DNA, the CDR3 is TGTGCCAGCAGCCCGAAACGGGGAAGCGCTGAAGCTTTCTTT. This chain uses TRBV11-2 with TRBJ1-1, with D unclear. Per the germline V gene, CDR1 is SGHAT and CDR2 is FQNNGV. The CDR3 sequence is 14 residues long. The germline V and J ends were trimmed by 5 bases and 6 bases, with 16 bases remaining between them.

V is TRBV5-1 and J is TRBJ2-1, with D possibly TRBD1 on 6 matching bases. CDR3 length: 14 amino acids. The germline V and J ends were trimmed by 2 bases and 7 bases, with 13 bases remaining between them. Germline assignment: CDR1 SGHRS and CDR2 YFSETQ. The CDR3 is CASSLQGSGNEQFF. The CDR3, as DNA: TGCGCCAGCAGCTTACAGGGAAGTGGTAATGAGCAGTTCTTC.

The chain employs TRBV7-9 and TRBJ1-5; D call uncertain. Germline V gene data show CDR1 as SEHNR and CDR2 as FQNEAQ (reference sequence). The CDR3 is made up of 14 amino acids. The V end was cut by 5 bases, the J end by 1 base, with 9 bases between. The CDR3 loop reads CASSPDLSNQPQHF. In nucleotides, the CDR3 is TGTGCCAGCAGCCCCGACTTAAGCAATCAGCCCCAGCATTTT.

The chain joins TRBV7-9 to TRBJ1-5, with D possibly TRBD1 on 5 matching bases. Germline lookup yields CDR1 SEHNR and CDR2 FQNEAQ (reference sequence). V lost 1 base and J 1 base, leaving 8 bases between the germline ends. This CDR3 contains 15 residues. CDR3 in DNA: TGTGCCAGCAGCTTAGGGGGGGAAAGCAATCAGCCCCAGCATTTT. Protein sequence: CASSLGGESNQPQHF.

V is TRBV9 and J is TRBJ2-1; no clear D. V lost 1 base to trimming and J lost 0 bases, with 8 bases between them. The CDR3 is 15 residues long. The germline gives CDR1 SGDLS, CDR2 YYNGEE. The CDR3 reads CASSVQASSYNEQFF. The CDR3 bases are TGTGCCAGCAGCGTACAGGCGAGCTCCTACAATGAGCAGTTCTTC.

The chain uses TRBV6-1 and TRBJ1-2; a weak D match, TRBD1 (5 bases). The CDR3 runs to 14 residues. V dropped 7 bases and J dropped 3 bases, with 15 bases sitting between them. Germline lookup yields CDR1 MNHNS and CDR2 SASEGT. Written as DNA, the CDR3 is TGTGCCAGCACGCCAGGGTGGGTTGACTATGGCTACACCTTC. Translating gives CASTPGWVDYGYTF.

The chain couples TRBV9 to TRBJ1-1, with a possible D match to TRBD1 (6 bases). V dropped 0 bases and J dropped 3 bases, with 9 bases sitting between them. CDR3 size: 14 residues. The V gene's germline CDR1 is SGDLS and CDR2 YYNGEE. CDR3 nucleotides: TGTGCCAGCAGCGTAGAGGGGGGGGACACTGAAGCTTTCTTT. Its protein is CASSVEGGDTEAFF.

The chain recombines TRBV19 with TRBJ2-7, with 10 bases aligning to TRBD1. The CDR3 loop spans 16 amino acids. V shed 5 bases and J 2 bases; nucleotides not matched to a gene: 9. The germline CDR1 and CDR2 sequences are LNHDA and SQIVND (reference sequence). The CDR3 loop is CASSPNDRGLPYEQYF. CDR3 nucleotides: TGTGCCAGTAGTCCAAACGACAGGGGGCTGCCCTACGAGCAGTACTTC. Together with reference TRBV19 and TRBJ2-7, the CDR3 gives the full variable domain: DGGITQSPKYLFRKEGQNVTLSCEQNLNHDAMYWYRQDPGQGLRLIYYSQIVNDFQKGDIAEGYSVSREKKESFPLTVTSAQKNPTAFYLCASSPNDRGLPYEQYFGPGTRLTVT.

The rearrangement uses TRBV9 and TRBJ2-1, with TRBD1 matching 12 bases. Trimming took 4 bases from V and 0 from J; bases not matched to a gene: 23. Germline CDR1 and CDR2: SGDLS and YYNGEE. This CDR3 is built from 23 residues. Here the CDR3 reads CASSPKPRTGDRGPLYSYNEQFF. CDR3 sequence (DNA): TGTGCCAGCAGCCCAAAACCCAGGACCGGGGACAGGGGGCCACTTTACTCCTACAATGAGCAGTTCTTC.

The rearrangement joins TRBV12-5 to TRBJ2-7; D might be TRBD1 (6 bases). V gave up 2 bases and J gave up 5 bases, with 13 bases separating them. CDR1 and CDR2 (germline): LGHNT, FRNRAP. CDR3 length: 14 amino acids. CDR3 amino acids: CASGLIRGPHEQYF. DNA of the CDR3: TGTGCTAGTGGTTTGATCAGGGGCCCCCACGAGCAGTACTTC. Drawing the rest from reference TRBV12-5 and TRBJ2-7, the complete variable domain is DARVTQTPRHKVTEMGQEVTMRCQPILGHNTVFWYRQTMMQGLELLAYFRNRAPLDDSGMPKDRFSAEMPDATLATLKIQPSEPRDSAVYFCASGLIRGPHEQYFGPGTRLTVT.

The chain has TRBV6-5 and TRBJ2-1; 8 bases agree with TRBD2. CDR1 MNHEY and CDR2 SVGAGI come from the germline V gene. The CDR3 contains 14 residues. V lost 6 bases and J lost 8; bases outside the gene matches: 9. CDR3 nucleotides: TGTGCCAGCAGCGGAAGCGGGAGAATCTATGAGCAGTTCTTC. As protein: CASSGSGRIYEQFF.

The chain uses TRBV27 and TRBJ2-3; D is undetermined. Trimming shortened V by 7 bases and J by 0 bases, and 14 bases separated the two germline ends. The CDR3 runs to 15 residues. In germline, CDR1 is MNHEY, CDR2 SMNVEV (reference sequence). The CDR3 DNA reads as TGTGCCAGCACCCCTAAAACGTCTAGCACAGATACGCAGTATTTT. This gives the protein CASTPKTSSTDTQYF.

V gene TRBV27 combines with J gene TRBJ1-2, with TRBD1 identical over 11 bases. Germline V lookup: CDR1 MNHEY, CDR2 SMNVEV (reference sequence). There are 15 residues in the CDR3. J was trimmed by 2 bases and V by 5 bases; bases with no gene match: 4. The CDR3 region is CASSPRTGGNYGYTF. The CDR3 DNA reads TGTGCCAGCAGTCCCCGGACAGGGGGCAACTATGGCTACACCTTC.

The table lists this clone with a count of one. The rearrangement uses TRBV21-1 and TRBJ2-5; TRBD1 was called by the table and not checked on the DNA. TRBV21-1 represents a pseudogene. The CDR3 runs 18 residues. For the CDR3, the DNA is TGTGCCAGCAGCAACCCGGGACAGGGCCGTACACTCCAAGAGACCCAGTACTTC. This sequence encodes CASSNPGQGRTLQETQYF.